This T cell receptor (beta chain) was sequenced for a study of blood T cell repertoires in COVID-19. Per the germline V gene, CDR1 is LGHNA and CDR2 is YNFKEQ. The CDR3 runs to 15 residues. V lost 5 bases and J lost 0, with 10 bases in between. Produced via immunoSEQ multiplex PCR; TCRdb's table is partial and in-frame only. Seen here are around 82,000 clones, 75% to 85% observed once, and the top ten hold 8.5% to 10%. This receptor was taken from a man aged 50 to 59 with COVID-19, enrolled during active disease. Sequencing used peripheral blood. The J gene is TRBJ2-2, the V gene TRBV4-2, with D possibly TRBD2 on 6 matching bases. The CDR3 region has the DNA TGTGCCAGCAGCTTCGGGACTCCGAACACCGGGGAGCTGTTTTTT. Protein sequence: CASSFGTPNTGELFF.